The 24 T cell receptor beta chains reported below all come from one sample, sequenced in a study of shared clonotypes between healthy human individuals. Naive CD8 cells comprised CD45RO-negative, CCR7-positively selected cells, excluding terminally differentiated effector memory CD45RA+ cells. Only in-frame clones appear in the TCRdb table, and some are missing; sequencing was by immunoSEQ multiplex PCR. The sample shows over 2,000,000 clones, around 95% of them seen only once. The sample taken for sequencing was naive CD8+ T cells from PBMCs. Source of these receptors: a man between 18 and 35 years old in good health. Some clones in this sample may be carry-over from other donors' samples.

This chain connects TRBV19 to TRBJ1-4; 7 bases map to TRBD1. The CDR3 covers 13 residues. V was clipped by 4 bases and J by 9 bases; unmatched bases: 5. Germline assignment: CDR1 LNHDA and CDR2 SQIVND (reference sequence). CDR3 coding DNA: TGTGCCAGTAGTACCGACAGGGATCAAAAACTGTTTTTT. Translating it yields CASSTDRDQKLFF.

The V gene is TRBV11-2, the J gene TRBJ2-6; no reliable D call. Trimming pared 2 bases from V and 0 bases from J, leaving 11 bases between. The germline gives CDR1 SGHAT, CDR2 FQNNGV. This CDR3 has 17 amino acids. The CDR3 reads CASSLTSGFSGANVLTF. DNA of the CDR3: TGTGCCAGCAGCTTAACGTCTGGGTTCTCTGGGGCCAACGTCCTGACTTTC. Full variable domain (rest looked up from reference TRBV11-2 and TRBJ2-6): EAGVAQSPRYKIIEKRQSVAFWCNPISGHATLYWYQQILGQGPKLLIQFQNNGVVDDSQLPKDRFSAERLKGVDSTLKIQPAKLEDSAVYLCASSLTSGFSGANVLTFGAGSRLTVL.

The rearrangement links TRBV7-6 to TRBJ2-2, with D possibly TRBD2 on 7 matching bases. The CDR3 is 16 residues long. V lost 4 bases, J lost 5 bases, and 17 bases lay in between. CDR1 and CDR2 (germline): SGHVS, FNYEAQ. The DNA of the CDR3 is TGTGCCAGCAGCTCAGAGGCCGGGGGGCTTACCGGGGAGCTGTTTTTT. Amino acid sequence: CASSSEAGGLTGELFF.

CDR3 sequence reads: CASSSLASHGETQYF. The DNA of the CDR3 is TGTGCCAGCAGCTCACTGGCCTCCCACGGGGAGACCCAGTACTTC. V is TRBV7-9 and J is TRBJ2-5; D is ambiguous. Germline lookup yields CDR1 SEHNR and CDR2 FQNEAQ (reference sequence). The V gene lost 4 bases and the J gene lost 5 bases, with 17 bases spanning the gap. The CDR3 totals 15 residues.

This chain uses TRBV13 with TRBJ2-7; no clear D. Germline lookup yields CDR1 PRHDT and CDR2 FYEKMQ (reference sequence). V lost 0 bases to trimming and J lost 2 bases, with 5 bases between them. The CDR3 runs 13 residues. The CDR3 sequence is CASSLGQTYEQYF. For the CDR3, the DNA is TGTGCCAGCAGCTTAGGACAGACCTACGAGCAGTACTTC.

The chain uses TRBV19 and TRBJ2-7; the D is unclear. The V gene's germline CDR1 is LNHDA and CDR2 SQIVND (reference sequence). This CDR3 is 15 amino acids long. V lost 1 base to trimming and J lost 7 bases, with 17 bases between them. As DNA, the CDR3 is TGTGCCAGTAGTATAGCCCACGCCAAAAGGGTGGAGCAGTACTTC. This codes for CASSIAHAKRVEQYF.

V gene TRBV9 combines with J gene TRBJ2-3, with D tentatively TRBD2 (5 bases). CDR1 and CDR2 from the germline V gene are SGDLS and YYNGEE. Trimming took 10 bases from V and 5 from J, leaving 8 bases between them. The CDR3 runs to 10 residues. The CDR3 region has the DNA TGTGCCTCTGAGGGAGATACGCAGTATTTT. Its protein is CASEGDTQYF.

The gene calls are TRBV28 and TRBJ2-5; TRBD1 or TRBD2 may be the D gene (5 bases each). CDR1 is MDHEN, CDR2 SYDVKM, per germline. The CDR3 runs to 14 residues. The V end lost 8 bases, the J end lost 4 bases, and 17 bases lay between the germline ends. Written as DNA, the CDR3 is TGTGCCAGCGTCGCCAGCCGGGGCTTAGAGACCCAGTACTTC. Translating it yields CASVASRGLETQYF. The full variable domain, completed using reference TRBV28 and TRBJ2-5, is DVKVTQSSRYLVKRTGEKVFLECVQDMDHENMFWYRQDPGLGLRLIYFSYDVKMKEKGDIPEGYSVSREKKERFSLILESASTNQTSMYLCASVASRGLETQYFGPGTRLLVL.

As for this clone: Distinct nucleotide sequences in the sample also encode this CDR3. The chain carries TRBV27 and TRBJ1-2; TRBD1 matches at 7 bases. Losses at the gene ends were 8 bases for V and 0 bases for J; bases not matched to a gene: 6. CDR3 size: 14 residues. From germline, CDR1 is MNHEY and CDR2 SMNVEV (reference sequence). The chain's CDR3 is CASSRTGSNYGYTF. In DNA form, the CDR3 reads TGTGCCAGCTCCCGGACAGGTTCTAACTATGGCTACACCTTC.

The chain combines TRBV6-1 with TRBJ1-3, with D uncertain. Germline loops: CDR1 MNHNS, CDR2 SASEGT. The V gene lost 3 bases and the J gene lost 0 bases, with 6 bases spanning the gap. This CDR3 region has 14 residues. CDR3 nucleotides: TGTGCCAGCAGTGAGGGCTACTCTGGAAACACCATATATTTT. Protein sequence: CASSEGYSGNTIYF.

J is TRBJ2-7 and V is TRBV7-2; D not certain. V was shortened by 5 bases and J by 6 bases, with 11 bases between the two germline ends. Germline lookup yields CDR1 SGHTA and CDR2 FQGNSA. This CDR3 spans 12 amino acids. CDR3 DNA sequence: TGTGCCAGCAGCCAACTTGGAAGCGAGCAGTACTTC. It codes for CASSQLGSEQYF.

The V gene is TRBV28, the J gene TRBJ2-1, with D perhaps matching TRBD1 (6 bases). V was clipped by 6 bases and J by 2 bases, with 11 bases between them. Germline CDR1 reads MDHEN; CDR2 reads SYDVKM. The CDR3 has 14 residues. The CDR3 DNA reads as TGTGCCAGCAGAACAGGGTACCCCTACAATGAGCAGTTCTTC. Amino acids: CASRTGYPYNEQFF.

This chain uses TRBV6-6 with TRBJ2-1, with D perhaps matching TRBD1 (6 bases). V lost 0 bases and J 14 bases, leaving 14 bases between the germline ends. In germline, CDR1 is MNHNY, CDR2 SVGAGI (reference sequence). The CDR3 loop spans 13 amino acids. Here the CDR3 DNA reads TGTGCCAGCAGTTACTCTCTCGGACAGTGGGAGTTCTTC. Its protein is CASSYSLGQWEFF.

Concerning this clone itself: The same CDR3 can be traced to other DNA sequences in this sample. The chain employs TRBV6-5 and TRBJ2-7; 7 bases match TRBD1. Trimming cost V 4 bases and J 1 base; bases outside gene matches: 4. The CDR3 is 14 residues long. CDR1 MNHEY and CDR2 SVGAGI come from the germline V gene. The CDR3 DNA reads TGTGCCAGCAGTTCCCGGACAGGATCCTACGAGCAGTACTTC. Its translation: CASSSRTGSYEQYF.

V gene TRBV6-5 combines with J gene TRBJ2-7; TRBD2 is a possible D gene (6 bases). The germline V gene encodes CDR1 MNHEY and CDR2 SVGAGI. The V end lost 2 bases, the J end lost 5 bases, and 16 bases lay between the germline ends. CDR3 length: 15 amino acids. The CDR3: CASSYAEGRPHEQYF. CDR3 in DNA: TGTGCCAGCAGTTACGCGGAGGGGCGACCCCACGAGCAGTACTTC.

The chain combines TRBV7-8 with TRBJ2-7; TRBD1 or TRBD2 may be the D gene (5 bases each). Per the germline V gene, CDR1 is SGHVS and CDR2 is FQNEAQ. The germline V and J ends were trimmed by 1 base and 2 bases, with 15 bases remaining between them. CDR3 length: 16 amino acids. For the CDR3, the DNA is TGTGCCAGCAGCTTAGTGAGGATTGGGACCCCCTACGAGCAGTACTTC. This codes for CASSLVRIGTPYEQYF.

The rearrangement uses TRBV27 and TRBJ2-7; D call uncertain. The CDR3 has 14 residues. V lost 6 bases, J lost 3 bases, and 15 bases lay in between. Germline CDR1 reads MNHEY; CDR2 reads SMNVEV (reference sequence). The CDR3 reads CASSILRTGYEQYF. CDR3 DNA sequence: TGTGCCAGCAGCATCCTACGGACGGGCTACGAGCAGTACTTC.

This chain connects TRBV28 to TRBJ2-3; D may be TRBD1 (6 bases). V lost 6 bases and J 4 bases, leaving 11 bases between the germline ends. CDR3 length: 13 residues. The germline V gene encodes CDR1 MDHEN and CDR2 SYDVKM. CDR3 nucleotides: TGTGCCAGCAGACCTAACAGGGCAGATACGCAGTATTTT. As protein: CASRPNRADTQYF.

To note about this clone: At the DNA level, this CDR3 is encoded by other sequences in the same sample as well. This chain joins TRBV6-6 and TRBJ2-7; 7 bases map to TRBD2. The CDR3 consists of 13 residues. V lost 2 bases and J lost 2; bases outside the gene matches: 0. The germline V gene has CDR1 MNHNY and CDR2 SVGAGI (reference sequence). In nucleotides, the CDR3 is TGTGCCAGCAGTTACGCGGGAGCCTACGAGCAGTACTTC. It translates to CASSYAGAYEQYF.

The J gene is TRBJ1-5, the V gene TRBV28; 8 bases line up with TRBD1. The length of the CDR3 is 16 residues. CDR1 and CDR2 from the germline V gene are MDHEN and SYDVKM. Unmatched junction bases numbered 8, after V lost 3 bases and J lost 4 bases. DNA for the CDR3: TGTGCCAGCAGTTTTTTCCCAGGGGGCCTTAATCAGCCCCAGCATTTT. It encodes CASSFFPGGLNQPQHF.

The gene calls are TRBV7-2 and TRBJ1-1; 10 nucleotides line up with TRBD1. Germline V gene lookup returns CDR1 SGHTA and CDR2 FQGNSA. J was trimmed by 3 bases and V by 5 bases; bases with no gene match: 6. The CDR3 spans 15 residues. Written as DNA, the CDR3 is TGTGCCAGCAGCCAAGACAGGGGGCGGCACACTGAAGCTTTCTTT. Protein: CASSQDRGRHTEAFF.

This chain joins TRBV5-6 and TRBJ2-5; the D is unclear. TRBJ2-7 explains the end of the DNA better; the J call may be wrong. The CDR3 covers 13 residues. Germline-derived CDR1 and CDR2 are SGHDT and YYEEEE. CDR3 residues: CASSLAGSYEQYF. CDR3 coding DNA: TGTGCCAGCAGCTTGGCCGGCAGCTACGAGCAGTACTTC.

Regarding this clone: Different DNA sequences within this sample yield the same CDR3. This chain connects TRBV7-9 to TRBJ2-7; 12 bases match TRBD2. The V gene end was trimmed by 4 bases and the J gene end by 4 bases; junction bases not matched to a gene: 5. Germline V gene sequence: CDR1 SEHNR, CDR2 FQNEAQ (reference sequence). This CDR3 region has 15 residues. The CDR3 region is CASSSRLAGVYEQYF. CDR3 nucleotides: TGTGCCAGCAGCTCCCGACTAGCGGGAGTTTACGAGCAGTACTTC.

The genes are TRBV10-2 and TRBJ2-3; D may be TRBD2 (6 bases). The V end lost 3 bases, the J end lost 6 bases, and 19 bases lay between the germline ends. CDR3 length: 16 residues. Germline V CDR1 and CDR2: WSHSY, SAAADI. CDR3 nucleotide sequence: TGCGCCAGCAGTGACGGGCTAGCGCATGTACGTGATACGCAGTATTTT. Amino acids: CASSDGLAHVRDTQYF.